One and the same sample provided the 31 T cell receptor beta chains below, sequenced in a study of blood T cell repertoires in COVID-19. Profiled with immunoSEQ multiplex PCR; TCRdb holds only in-frame clones, not every one. The data show around 700,000 clones, approximately 90% seen once. The material sequenced was peripheral blood. The receptor set was obtained from a woman younger than 30 with acute or convalescent COVID-19.

The V and J genes are TRBV24-1 and TRBJ2-2; D call uncertain. Germline CDR1 is KGHDR and CDR2 is SFDVKD. CDR3 size: 14 residues. V lost 0 bases to trimming and J lost 4 bases, with 5 bases between them. The CDR3 sequence: CATSDLSGTGELFF. Here the CDR3 DNA reads TGTGCCACCAGTGATTTGTCCGGCACCGGGGAGCTGTTTTTT.

The sample holds one count of this clone. This chain uses TRBV7-9 with TRBJ1-3, with 7 positions matching TRBD1. This CDR3 is built from 15 residues. Germline V lookup: CDR1 SEHNR, CDR2 FQNEAQ (reference sequence). With 3 bases clipped from V and 0 bases from J, the junction kept 2 bases outside the gene matches. CDR3 nucleotide sequence: TGTGCCAGCAGCTTCTGGACAGGCTCTGGAAACACCATATATTTT. This encodes CASSFWTGSGNTIYF.

This clone came up once. The rearrangement uses TRBV3-1 (or the pseudogene TRBV3-2) and TRBJ2-5, with TRBD2 matching 8 bases. Germline CDR1 LGHDT, CDR2 YNNKEL (reference sequence). The CDR3 sequence is 17 residues long. Trimming cost V 0 bases and J 0 bases; bases outside gene matches: 6. DNA for the CDR3: TGTGCCAGCAGCCAAGAAGGTGGCGGGGGGTACCAAGAGACCCAGTACTTC. Translated, it gives CASSQEGGGGYQETQYF.

The genes are TRBV29-1 and TRBJ1-2, with 10 bases identical to TRBD1. The CDR3 sequence is 13 residues long. Germline CDR1 is SQVTM and CDR2 is ANQGSEA. After removal of 7 bases from V and 0 bases from J, the junction contained 2 bases not matched to a gene. Here the CDR3 reads CSAGTGANYGYTF. In DNA, the CDR3 is TGCAGCGCCGGGACAGGGGCTAACTATGGCTACACCTTC.

The V and J genes are TRBV4-1 and TRBJ1-5; possible D gene TRBD1, 5 bases. The germline V and J ends were trimmed by 0 bases and 2 bases, with 14 bases remaining between them. CDR1 MGHRA and CDR2 YSYEKL come from the germline V gene. The CDR3 length is 17 residues. CDR3 in DNA: TGCGCCAGCAGCCAAGAGGGATTGGGAGGGGGCAATCAGCCCCAGCATTTT. The encoded protein is CASSQEGLGGGNQPQHF.

The V and J genes are TRBV6-5 and TRBJ1-6; a weak D match, TRBD1 (5 bases). CDR1 and CDR2 from the germline V gene are MNHEY and SVGAGI. CDR3 length: 15 residues. V lost 5 bases and J 10 bases, leaving 18 bases between the germline ends. CDR3 sequence (DNA): TGTGCCAGCAGTCTCGTTGGGGGGGAAGGATCACCCCTCCACTTT. Translation gives CASSLVGGEGSPLHF.

This clone was picked up a small number of times. The CDR3 loop reads CASSLIRQGNTEAFF. CDR3 coding DNA: TGTGCCAGCAGCCTTATCAGACAGGGGAACACTGAAGCTTTCTTT. The gene calls are TRBV14 and TRBJ1-1; 7 bases map to TRBD1. The CDR3 is 15 amino acids. Germline CDR1 and CDR2: SGHDN and FVKESK. J lost 1 base, V lost 4 bases, and 6 bases had no gene match.

CDR3 sequence reads: CSFRDRVVNEQYF. The CDR3 nucleotides are TGCAGCTTTCGGGACAGGGTTGTCAACGAGCAGTACTTC. V is TRBV29-1 and J is TRBJ2-7; 9 bases are shared with TRBD1. The J segment lost 5 bases and the V segment lost 8 bases, leaving 10 bases of the junction unmatched. This CDR3 is built from 13 residues. Germline CDR1 reads SQVTM; CDR2 reads ANQGSEA.

The genes are TRBV5-1 and TRBJ1-2, with 7 bases aligning to TRBD1. CDR1 and CDR2 from the germline V gene are SGHRS and YFSETQ. The CDR3 totals 13 residues. Unmatched junction bases numbered 8, after V lost 4 bases and J lost 8 bases. This CDR3 reads CASSLRQTGGYTF. CDR3 in DNA: TGCGCCAGCAGCCTCCGACAGACAGGGGGCTACACCTTC.

V gene TRBV3-1 (or the pseudogene TRBV3-2) combines with J gene TRBJ1-1; D is uncertain. Germline values: CDR1 LGHDT, CDR2 YNNKEL (reference sequence). CDR3 length: 12 residues. Trimming stripped 6 bases from V and 1 base from J, with 6 bases between. The CDR3 protein is CASSHTNTEAFF. The CDR3 DNA sequence: TGTGCCAGCAGTCACACGAACACTGAAGCTTTCTTT.

This clone has a handful of counts. The chain carries TRBV6-6 and TRBJ1-6; possible D gene TRBD1, 6 bases. The CDR3 sequence is 17 residues long. V was trimmed by 5 bases and J by 6 bases, leaving 20 bases between them. Germline CDR1 is MNHNY and CDR2 is SVGAGI (reference sequence). CDR3 sequence: CASSLQLGGAVNSPLHF. The CDR3 DNA sequence: TGTGCCAGCAGTCTACAACTGGGGGGGGCGGTTAATTCACCCCTCCACTTT.

This chain connects TRBV5-1 to TRBJ2-2; TRBD1 might be the D (5 bases). CDR3 size: 17 residues. Per germline, CDR1 SGHRS and CDR2 YFSETQ. Trimming left V 4 bases short and J 0 bases short, with 16 bases between. The CDR3 DNA sequence: TGCGCCAGCAGCCCCAGGTTTGGGGCCGCGAACACCGGGGAGCTGTTTTTT. Protein product: CASSPRFGAANTGELFF.

DNA of the CDR3: TGTGCCAGCAGCTCGGCGCAGACTAAGACTAACTATGGCTACACCTTC. Encoded protein: CASSSAQTKTNYGYTF. The chain links TRBV7-9 to TRBJ1-2; no reliable D call. V was trimmed by 4 bases and J by 0 bases, leaving 15 bases between them. Germline V gene data show CDR1 as SEHNR and CDR2 as FQNEAQ (reference sequence). There are 16 residues in the CDR3.

V gene TRBV11-2 combines with J gene TRBJ1-5; D call uncertain. Germline loops: CDR1 SGHAT, CDR2 FQNNGV. Trimming removed 4 bases from V and 9 bases from J, with 13 bases in between. The length of the CDR3 is 13 residues. The CDR3 here is CASSSGVWAPQHF. CDR3 sequence (DNA): TGTGCCAGCAGCTCCGGGGTATGGGCGCCCCAGCATTTT. The full variable domain, its missing parts supplied by reference TRBV11-2 and TRBJ1-5, is EAGVAQSPRYKIIEKRQSVAFWCNPISGHATLYWYQQILGQGPKLLIQFQNNGVVDDSQLPKDRFSAERLKGVDSTLKIQPAKLEDSAVYLCASSSGVWAPQHFGDGTRLSIL.

The chain couples TRBV5-1 to TRBJ1-2, with TRBD1 matching 8 bases. Germline CDR1 reads SGHRS; CDR2 reads YFSETQ. CDR3 size: 17 residues. The J segment lost 4 bases and the V segment lost 0 bases, leaving 11 bases of the junction unmatched. The CDR3 sequence is CASSLESLGQGVYGYTF. CDR3 sequence (DNA): TGCGCCAGCAGCTTGGAGTCCTTAGGACAGGGAGTCTATGGCTACACCTTC.

V gene TRBV5-4 combines with J gene TRBJ1-2, with TRBD1 identical over 9 bases. The CDR3 consists of 14 residues. V lost 4 bases to trimming and J lost 4 bases; unmatched junction nucleotides: 5. The germline CDR1 and CDR2 sequences are SGHNT and YYREEE (reference sequence). The CDR3 bases are TGTGCCAGCAGCCCCCGGGACAGGGCCTATGGCTACACCTTC. Protein product: CASSPRDRAYGYTF.

As DNA, the CDR3 is TGTGCCAGCAGCCTAGACCATTCCGGGACTGCGATCGAGCAGTACTTC. Translating gives CASSLDHSGTAIEQYF. This rearrangement joins TRBV7-2 to TRBJ2-7, with D perhaps matching TRBD2 (6 bases). Germline assignment: CDR1 SGHTA and CDR2 FQGNSA. V lost 5 bases, J lost 6 bases, and 23 bases lay in between. The CDR3 is made up of 16 amino acids.

The rearrangement uses TRBV6-5 and TRBJ1-5, with D possibly being TRBD1 (6 bases). The CDR3 runs to 13 residues. CDR1 and CDR2 (germline): MNHEY, SVGAGI. V was pared by 6 bases and J by 7 bases, with 13 bases between. This CDR3 reads CASSRRGEQPQHF. The DNA of the CDR3 is TGTGCCAGCAGCCGCAGGGGTGAGCAGCCCCAGCATTTT.

This clone was detected only a few times. The chain links TRBV5-5 to TRBJ1-4; 8 positions agree with TRBD1. Germline V lookup: CDR1 SGHKS, CDR2 YYEKEE (reference sequence). The CDR3 extends over 14 amino acids. With 4 bases clipped from V and 8 bases from J, the junction kept 7 bases outside the gene matches. CDR3 bases: TGTGCCAGCAGCCCAGGGGGCATGCGGGAAAAACTGTTTTTT. This encodes CASSPGGMREKLFF.

This clone was recorded only once. The rearrangement joins TRBV27 to TRBJ2-2; TRBD2 matches at 10 bases. Germline CDR1 and CDR2: MNHEY and SMNVEV (reference sequence). V lost 6 bases, J lost 4 bases, and 5 bases stayed unmatched. The CDR3 totals 15 residues. The chain's CDR3 is CASRPAGGSTGELFF. CDR3 in DNA: TGTGCCAGCAGGCCAGCGGGGGGGAGCACCGGGGAGCTGTTTTTT.

This chain joins TRBV27 and TRBJ1-6, with 7 bases lining up with TRBD1. The V segment lost 5 bases and the J segment 5 bases; nucleotides outside the gene matches: 15. Germline V gene lookup returns CDR1 MNHEY and CDR2 SMNVEV (reference sequence). This CDR3 is built from 18 residues. This chain's CDR3 is CASSNQKGGRSHNSPLHF. In DNA, the CDR3 is TGTGCCAGCAGTAATCAAAAAGGGGGCCGGTCGCATAATTCACCCCTCCACTTT.

The rearrangement uses TRBV12-1 and TRBJ1-2; TRBD1, the table's D call, was not compared with the DNA. TRBV12-1 is deemed a pseudogene. This CDR3 has 19 residues. The CDR3 protein is CASSPLWGTSSCLLWGYTF. CDR3 coding DNA: TGTGCCAGCAGCCCGCTGTGGGGCACCTCTAGTTGTTTACTATGGGGCTACACCTTC.

This chain joins TRBV19 and TRBJ1-2, with TRBD1 matching 8 bases. Germline values: CDR1 LNHDA, CDR2 SQIVND (reference sequence). The CDR3 extends over 12 amino acids. V lost 10 bases, J lost 4 bases, and 5 bases stayed unmatched. DNA of the CDR3: TGTGCCAATCGACAGGGGCTCTATGGCTACACCTTC. It encodes CANRQGLYGYTF.

The gene calls are TRBV7-2 and TRBJ2-5, with D possibly being TRBD2 (6 bases). The germline V gene encodes CDR1 SGHTA and CDR2 FQGNSA. CDR3 length equals 16 residues. With 4 bases removed from V and 4 bases from J, the gap between germline ends came to 19 bases. CDR3 DNA sequence: TGTGCCAGCAGCTCAGAGAGGGTGCGGGGCAGAGAGACCCAGTACTTC. Translation gives CASSSERVRGRETQYF.

The gene calls are TRBV20-1 and TRBJ2-4; D gene unclear. Germline CDR1 reads DFQATT; CDR2 reads SNEGSKA (reference sequence). The CDR3 consists of 15 residues. V was pared by 3 bases and J by 0 bases, with 12 bases between. In DNA, the CDR3 is TGCAGTGCTAGTCCCCCTCCCTTAGCCAAAAACATTCAGTACTTC. Residues: CSASPPPLAKNIQYF.

The chain recombines TRBV3-1 (or the pseudogene TRBV3-2) with TRBJ1-2; D is uncertain. Germline V gene data show CDR1 as LGHDT and CDR2 as YNNKEL (reference sequence). V was trimmed by 0 bases and J by 8 bases, leaving 10 bases between them. The CDR3 is 13 amino acids. CDR3 protein: CASSQDAMSGYTF. The CDR3 region has the DNA TGTGCCAGCAGCCAAGATGCGATGTCCGGCTACACCTTC.

The chain is built from TRBV11-2 and TRBJ1-1, with 12 positions matching TRBD1. Germline CDR1 reads SGHAT; CDR2 reads FQNNGV. The CDR3 is 17 residues long. After removal of 5 bases from V and 1 base from J, the junction contained 8 bases not matched to a gene. For the CDR3, the DNA is TGTGCCAGCAGCCCTGGGACAGGGGGCGCCCCGAACACTGAAGCTTTCTTT. Protein sequence: CASSPGTGGAPNTEAFF.

V gene TRBV7-9 combines with J gene TRBJ2-3, with D uncertain. The CDR3 has 16 amino acids. Trimming pared 4 bases from V and 0 bases from J, leaving 14 bases between. Germline CDR1 and CDR2: SEHNR and FQNEAQ (reference sequence). The CDR3 loop reads CASSSWASPSTDTQYF. CDR3 in DNA: TGTGCCAGCAGCTCGTGGGCCTCTCCCAGCACAGATACGCAGTATTTT.

In DNA form, the CDR3 reads TGCGCCAGCAGCTTGGAAGGATGGGGAGGCAATCAGCCCCAGCATTTT. Translating it yields CASSLEGWGGNQPQHF. The chain has TRBV5-1 and TRBJ1-5; no definite D call. The germline CDR1 and CDR2 sequences are SGHRS and YFSETQ. Trimming took 0 bases from V and 2 from J, leaving 12 bases between them. The CDR3 length is 16 residues.

A remark on this clone: The identical CDR3 is also encoded by other nucleotide sequences in the sample. The genes are TRBV5-1 and TRBJ2-3, with 7 bases matching TRBD1. This CDR3 is 15 amino acids long. Germline loops: CDR1 SGHRS, CDR2 YFSETQ. Unmatched junction bases numbered 3, after V lost 0 bases and J lost 2 bases. The CDR3 DNA is TGCGCCAGCAGCTTGGGACAGGGCTCCACAGATACGCAGTATTTT. Amino acids: CASSLGQGSTDTQYF.

The DNA of the CDR3 is TGTGCCAGCAGCTTAGCCCAGGCCCCCATTAATGAAAAACTGTTTTTT. Its translation: CASSLAQAPINEKLFF. The rearrangement uses TRBV7-9 and TRBJ1-4; D remains unclear. Trimming took 0 bases from V and 4 from J, leaving 12 bases between them. The V gene's germline CDR1 is SEHNR and CDR2 FQNEAQ (reference sequence). This CDR3 comprises 16 residues. The full variable domain, in which reference TRBV7-9 and TRBJ1-4 provide the parts outside the CDR3, is DTGVSQNPRHKITKRGQNVTFRCDPISEHNRLYWYRQTLGQGPEFLTYFQNEAQLEKSRLLSDRFSAERPKGSFSTLEIQRTEQGDSAMYLCASSLAQAPINEKLFFGSGTQLSVL.